Listed here are 2 T cell receptor beta chains from one sample, sequenced in a study of STAT3 mutations in large granular lymphocyte leukemia. Study results and limitations: Every T-LGLL patient had at least one immunodominant TCRbeta clonotype.

Their antigens are not known. The table came from immunoSEQ multiplex PCR; TCRdb's copy has only in-frame clones and leaves some out. The sample contains about 10,000 clones, nearly 90% of which appear only once. Sequenced material: peripheral blood mononuclear cells. All receptors derive from a man aged 55 to 70 with T-cell large granular lymphocyte leukemia. Some clones in this sample may be carry-over from other donors' samples.

This clone was counted once. The chain joins TRBV7-8 to TRBJ1-2; 9 nucleotides line up with TRBD1. The CDR3 has 15 amino acids. Germline CDR1 SGHVS, CDR2 FQNEAQ. The V segment lost 4 bases and the J segment 2 bases; nucleotides outside the gene matches: 5. CDR3 nucleotide sequence: TGTGCCAGCAGCTCCACGGGACAGGGAAACTATGGCTACACCTTC. It translates to CASSSTGQGNYGYTF. The variable domain in full, with the rest retrieved from reference TRBV7-8 and TRBJ1-2, is GAGVSQSPRYKVAKRGQDVALRCDPISGHVSLFWYQQALGQGPEFLTYFQNEAQLDKSGLPSDRFFAERPEGSVSTLKIQRTQQEDSAVYLCASSSTGQGNYGYTFGSGTRLTVV.

In DNA, the CDR3 is TGTGCCAGCGGGACCTACGAGCAGTACTTC. Amino acids: CASGTYEQYF. The rearrangement links TRBV27 to TRBJ2-7; no reliable D call. CDR3 length: 10 residues. The germline CDR1 and CDR2 sequences are MNHEY and SMNVEV (reference sequence). V gave up 8 bases and J gave up 2 bases, with 4 bases separating them.